The 9 T cell receptor beta chains below come from one sample, sequenced in a study of cytomegalovirus exposure and HLA in healthy donors. PCR employed 60 Vbeta and 13 Jbeta primers. Using immunoSEQ multiplex PCR, the repertoire was profiled, and TCRdb retains in-frame clones only, with some absent. The sample has over 150,000 clones, roughly 80% seen once. What was sequenced was PBMCs. Receptors originate from a woman between 45 and 60 years old in good health and CMV-seronegative.

The V gene is TRBV4-3, the J gene TRBJ1-2; TRBD1 agrees at 7 bases. CDR1 is LGHNA and CDR2 is YSLEER in the germline V gene. The CDR3 has 14 amino acids. V trimming: 4 bases; J trimming: 2 bases; junction bases outside the gene matches: 4. DNA for the CDR3: TGCGCCAGCAGCCCCCAGACAGGGAACTATGGCTACACCTTC. It translates to CASSPQTGNYGYTF.

This clone was observed a single time. The V gene is TRBV7-2, the J gene TRBJ1-2; maybe TRBD1 (5 bases). Germline values: CDR1 SGHTA, CDR2 FQGNSA. The V gene lost 1 base and the J gene lost 4 bases, with 10 bases spanning the gap. This CDR3 has 14 residues. The CDR3 loop is CASSLGSRVYGYTF. CDR3 coding DNA: TGTGCCAGCAGCTTAGGAAGCAGGGTCTATGGCTACACCTTC.

The chain links TRBV9 to TRBJ2-3; 7 bases agree with TRBD1. Unmatched junction bases numbered 15, after V lost 4 bases and J lost 4 bases. This CDR3 is built from 17 residues. Germline V gene lookup returns CDR1 SGDLS and CDR2 YYNGEE. Written as DNA, the CDR3 is TGTGCCAGCAGCACCGAACTATTTGCGACAGGGCCAGATACGCAGTATTTT. Residues: CASSTELFATGPDTQYF.

The sample holds one count of this clone. V is TRBV11-2 and J is TRBJ2-3; 8 nucleotides agree with TRBD2. This CDR3 is built from 15 residues. CDR1 SGHAT and CDR2 FQNNGV come from the germline V gene. V lost 5 bases to trimming and J lost 7 bases; unmatched junction nucleotides: 11. CDR3 DNA sequence: TGTGCCAGCAGCCCCGGGACTAGGGGAATCAATACGCAGTATTTT. The encoded protein is CASSPGTRGINTQYF.

The genes are TRBV6-5 and TRBJ2-2, with D perhaps TRBD1 (5 bases). This CDR3 region has 13 residues. The germline V gene encodes CDR1 MNHEY and CDR2 SVGAGI. The V and J ends lost 5 bases and 7 bases respectively, with 11 bases between them. Here the CDR3 reads CASSRTGGGELFF. The CDR3 DNA is TGTGCCAGCAGTAGAACAGGCGGCGGGGAGCTGTTTTTT.

The gene calls are TRBV9 and TRBJ2-7; 9 nucleotides agree with TRBD1. The length of the CDR3 is 15 residues. CDR1 is SGDLS and CDR2 is YYNGEE in the germline V gene. V was clipped by 3 bases and J by 5 bases; unmatched bases: 9. This CDR3 is CASSAELGQGNEQYF. CDR3 in DNA: TGTGCCAGCAGCGCGGAACTGGGACAGGGCAACGAGCAGTACTTC.

The count of this clone is one. This chain uses TRBV7-9 with TRBJ2-2; D might be TRBD1 (6 bases). V shed 2 bases and J shed 6 bases, with 10 bases lying between them. CDR3 length: 14 amino acids. Germline CDR1 is SEHNR and CDR2 is FQNEAQ (reference sequence). The CDR3 DNA follows: TGTGCCAGCAGCTTAAGAGCAGGGGCCGGGGAGCTGTTTTTT. This gives the protein CASSLRAGAGELFF.

The chain is built from TRBV2 and TRBJ2-1; D not resolved. This CDR3 region has 14 residues. V was cut by 4 bases and J by 2 bases, with 9 bases left in between. The V gene's germline CDR1 is SNHLY and CDR2 FYNNEI. DNA of the CDR3: TGTGCCAGCAGTGGGCAGATCCCCTACAATGAGCAGTTCTTC. As protein: CASSGQIPYNEQFF.

The CDR3 DNA is TGTGCCAGTAGTATAGGCAGGGGAGATCAGCCCCAGCATTTT. Amino acids: CASSIGRGDQPQHF. The J gene is TRBJ1-5, the V gene TRBV19; tentatively, D is TRBD1 (6 bases). Germline CDR1 reads LNHDA; CDR2 reads SQIVND (reference sequence). The CDR3 runs 14 residues. Trimming pared 1 base from V and 5 bases from J, leaving 9 bases between.